The entry below describes one T cell receptor (beta chain). The record originates from a study of blood T cell repertoires in COVID-19. Study-wide background: Samples taken during acute and convalescent COVID-19 were collected in the United States, Italy and Spain. PBMCs, B-cell-depleted T cells, or T cells provided the cDNA or gDNA that made up the material.

The CDR3 length is 17 residues. Germline assignment: CDR1 LNHDA and CDR2 SQIVND (reference sequence). Trimming cost V 4 bases and J 2 bases; bases outside gene matches: 8. In the authors' methods: Reference gene primer amplification gave estimated nucleated cell counts. Profiling relied on immunoSEQ multiplex PCR, and the TCRdb table lists in-frame clones only, not all of them. For V, J and clone size, that table is used; D and trimming come from the DNA. The sample lists some 51,000 clones; 88% were seen once. This receptor was identified in a man aged 50-59 years with active COVID-19. V gene TRBV19 combines with J gene TRBJ2-5, with TRBD2 matching over 12 bases. The sample consisted of peripheral blood. CDR3 coding DNA: TGTGCCAGTAGTAAGCTAGCGGGGGGGCCGGGGCAAGAGACCCAGTACTTC. Residues: CASSKLAGGPGQETQYF.